The T cell receptor (beta chain) described here comes from a study of CD8 T cells in ankylosing spondylitis. TCRdb passed the 5' RACE reads through MiXCR, listing each CDR3 protein once. Of 300,000 to 400,000 distinct CDR3 sequences listed, roughly 15% are singletons. Between the trimmed V and J ends, which lost 5 bases and 6 bases, there was a span of 12 bases. The CDR3 runs to 13 residues. From germline, CDR1 is SGHTA and CDR2 FQGNSA. V and J are TRBV7-2 and TRBJ2-3; possibly TRBD2 for D (5 bases). The TCR originated in a male donor with ankylosing spondylitis or in good health (not recorded which). The source material was blood, either unsorted or a sorted T cell fraction (not recorded which). CDR3 bases: TGTGCCAGCAGCCGGGGTGCGGTGGATACGCAGTATTTT. It codes for CASSRGAVDTQYF.